These 4 T cell receptor beta chains originate from one sample sequenced in a study of T cell responses to AZD1222 COVID-19 vaccine. Produced via immunoSEQ multiplex PCR; TCRdb's table is partial and in-frame only. The data show 90,000 to 120,000 clones, roughly 87% seen once. The sample in question was peripheral blood, obtained 28 days after the second AZD1222 dose. These receptor sequences come from an adult who received the AZD1222 COVID-19 vaccine.

The rearrangement links TRBV27 to TRBJ2-5; D is unresolved. Germline-derived CDR1 and CDR2 are MNHEY and SMNVEV (reference sequence). The CDR3 runs to 14 residues. Trimming took 2 bases from V and 0 from J, leaving 7 bases between them. CDR3 loop: CASSLRRNQETQYF. The CDR3 DNA reads as TGTGCCAGCAGTTTAAGGCGCAACCAAGAGACCCAGTACTTC.

The V call is TRBV30, the J call TRBJ2-7; 9 positions agree with TRBD2. CDR1 GTSNPN and CDR2 SVGIG come from the germline V gene (reference sequence). V lost 2 bases to trimming and J lost 1 base; unmatched junction nucleotides: 9. The CDR3 has 16 amino acids. The CDR3 loop reads CAWSWFETSGSYEQYF. The CDR3 nucleotides are TGTGCCTGGAGTTGGTTTGAAACTAGCGGGTCCTACGAGCAGTACTTC.

This clone was found a few times. The rearrangement links TRBV6-5 to TRBJ1-1, with D maybe TRBD1 (5 bases). Germline lookup yields CDR1 MNHEY and CDR2 SVGAGI. Trimming removed 6 bases from V and 2 bases from J, with 13 bases in between. The length of the CDR3 is 14 residues. CDR3 sequence: CASRRQGGNTEAFF. The CDR3 DNA is TGTGCCAGCAGACGGCAGGGAGGAAACACTGAAGCTTTCTTT.

This clone was recorded only once. The chain carries TRBV18 and TRBJ1-5; D unclear. CDR1 KGHSH and CDR2 LQKENI come from the germline V gene. The CDR3 is made up of 13 amino acids. V was trimmed by 2 bases and J by 11 bases, leaving 13 bases between them. The DNA for the CDR3 is TGTGCCAGCTCACCATCTCAGGTAACGTCCCAGCATTTT. The encoded protein is CASSPSQVTSQHF.